A selection of T cell receptor beta chains follows, all from one sample in a study of tumor-infiltrating lymphocytes in primary liver carcinoma. From the multiplex PCR reads, TCRdb called clonotypes with MiXCR, one entry per CDR3 protein. The data contain over 250,000 distinct CDR3 sequences, around three fifths of them singletons. Input material: peripheral blood. The receptors were gathered from a woman aged 25-40 years with primary liver carcinoma and hepatitis B virus infection. Both conserved end residues are part of each CDR3. The order of the fields is D gene, V gene, clone size, CDR3 length, J gene, CDR3 protein, CDR3 DNA. D genes are given only for firm matches. Clone size is shown for a subset of rows, as once, few, many or a class of expanded clone.

D: NA
V: TRBV19
size: NA
length: 14
J: TRBJ2-7
CDR3: CASSSGLGTYEQYF
DNA: TGTGCCAGTAGTTCTGGACTGGGTACCTACGAGCAGTACTTC

D: NA
V: TRBV5-1
size: NA
length: 17
J: TRBJ2-3
CDR3: CASSLGFGPVTTDTQYF
DNA: TGCGCCAGCAGCTTGGGTTTCGGACCAGTAACCACAGATACGCAGTATTTT

D: NA
V: TRBV29-1
size: NA
length: 11
J: TRBJ2-7
CDR3: CSLLNACEQYF
DNA: TGCAGCCTTTTAAACGCGTGCGAGCAGTACTTC

D: TRBD2
V: TRBV10-2
size: few
length: 14
J: TRBJ2-1
CDR3: CASRLAGGNNEQFF
DNA: TGCGCCAGCAGGCTAGCGGGAGGTAACAATGAGCAGTTCTTC

D: TRBD2
V: TRBV7-9
size: once
length: 18
J: TRBJ2-3
CDR3: CASSFRLAEGMSTDTQYF
DNA: TGTGCCAGCAGCTTTCGTCTAGCGGAAGGAATGAGCACAGATACGCAGTATTTT

D: NA
V: TRBV12-3/TRBV12-4
size: many
length: 14
J: TRBJ2-3
CDR3: CASSWVYGTDTQYF
DNA: TGTGCCAGCAGCTGGGTCTACGGCACAGATACGCAGTATTTT

D: TRBD1
V: TRBV6-5
size: NA
length: 14
J: TRBJ2-7
CDR3: CASRNGQGSYEQYF
DNA: TGTGCCAGCAGGAACGGACAGGGTAGTTACGAGCAGTACTTC

D: TRBD2
V: TRBV11-3
size: NA
length: 13
J: TRBJ2-3
CDR3: CASRGGSLDMQYF
DNA: TGTGCCAGCAGGGGCGGGAGCTTAGATATGCAGTATTTT

D: TRBD2
V: TRBV29-1
size: many
length: 14
J: TRBJ2-7
CDR3: CSVAGLAAHYEQYF
DNA: TGCAGCGTTGCTGGGCTAGCGGCCCACTACGAGCAGTACTTC

D: TRBD1
V: TRBV4-1
size: NA
length: 14
J: TRBJ1-1
CDR3: CASSDRTGNTEAFF
DNA: TGCGCCAGCAGCGACCGGACAGGGAACACTGAAGCTTTCTTT

D: NA
V: TRBV28
size: NA
length: 14
J: TRBJ2-7
CDR3: CASSLPGPESEQYF
DNA: TGTGCCAGCAGTCTTCCGGGACCAGAATCCGAGCAGTACTTC

D: NA
V: TRBV28
size: few
length: 14
J: TRBJ2-7
CDR3: CASRNRAFSYEQYF
DNA: TGTGCCAGCAGGAATAGGGCTTTTTCCTACGAGCAGTACTTC

D: TRBD1
V: TRBV6-5
size: few
length: 15
J: TRBJ1-3
CDR3: CASSRQGALGNTIYF
DNA: TGTGCCAGCAGCAGACAGGGGGCCCTTGGAAACACCATATATTTT

D: NA
V: TRBV5-1
size: few
length: 14
J: TRBJ2-5
CDR3: CASSKNSDKETQYF
DNA: TGCGCCAGCAGCAAAAACTCGGATAAGGAGACCCAGTACTTC

D: NA
V: TRBV5-5
size: few
length: 16
J: TRBJ2-5
CDR3: CASSPTSSWGQETQYF
DNA: TGTGCCAGCAGCCCCACTAGCTCATGGGGCCAAGAGACCCAGTACTTC

D: TRBD1
V: TRBV28
size: few
length: 14
J: TRBJ1-6
CDR3: CASIYRGLNSPLHF
DNA: TGTGCCAGCATCTACAGGGGGCTTAATTCACCCCTCCACTTT

D: NA
V: TRBV28
size: few
length: 13
J: TRBJ1-5
CDR3: CASSRPNNQPQHF
DNA: TGTGCCAGCAGTAGACCGAACAATCAGCCCCAGCATTTT

D: NA
V: TRBV11-3
size: many
length: 17
J: TRBJ2-5
CDR3: CASSTYKGDSNQETQYF
DNA: TGTGCCAGCTCAACCTATAAAGGCGACTCCAACCAAGAGACCCAGTACTTC

D: NA
V: TRBV6-5
size: many
length: 16
J: TRBJ2-6
CDR3: CATFRQGGAGANVLTF
DNA: TGTGCCACCTTCCGACAGGGCGGGGCTGGGGCCAACGTCCTGACTTTC

D: NA
V: TRBV6-6
size: few
length: 16
J: TRBJ2-5
CDR3: CASTPLGGILQETQYF
DNA: TGTGCCAGCACCCCCTTAGGAGGGATCCTACAAGAGACCCAGTACTTC

D: NA
V: TRBV6-5
size: many
length: 13
J: TRBJ2-2
CDR3: CASSPRQHGELFF
DNA: TGTGCCAGCAGTCCCCGACAGCACGGGGAGCTGTTTTTT

D: TRBD2
V: TRBV10-2
size: NA
length: 13
J: TRBJ2-1
CDR3: CASTLAGHNEQFF
DNA: TGCGCCAGTACACTAGCGGGGCACAATGAGCAGTTCTTC

D: TRBD1
V: TRBV4-1
size: NA
length: 16
J: TRBJ1-4
CDR3: CASSEGPGQENEKLFF
DNA: TGCGCCAGCAGCGAAGGGCCGGGACAGGAGAATGAAAAACTGTTTTTT

D: NA
V: TRBV5-4
size: few
length: 13
J: TRBJ2-2
CDR3: CASSPHVTGELFF
DNA: TGTGCCAGCAGCCCACACGTCACCGGGGAGCTGTTTTTT

D: NA
V: TRBV6-2/TRBV6-3
size: few
length: 13
J: TRBJ1-2
CDR3: CASTQSANYGYTF
DNA: TGTGCCAGCACCCAGTCAGCTAACTATGGCTACACCTTC

D: NA
V: TRBV7-8
size: few
length: 15
J: TRBJ1-6
CDR3: CASSFSTTDNSPLHF
DNA: TGTGCCAGCAGCTTTTCGACCACTGATAATTCACCCCTCCACTTT

D: NA
V: TRBV30
size: NA
length: 13
J: TRBJ2-2
CDR3: CAWSDSGTGELFF
DNA: TGTGCCTGGAGTGATTCTGGCACCGGGGAGCTGTTTTTT

D: NA
V: TRBV11-2
size: many
length: 15
J: TRBJ2-5
CDR3: CASSLGITSQETQYF
DNA: TGTGCCAGCAGCTTAGGCATTACCTCACAAGAGACCCAGTACTTC

D: TRBD2
V: TRBV12-3/TRBV12-4
size: NA
length: 17
J: TRBJ2-2
CDR3: CTSSLYTGTSGTGELFF
DNA: TGTACCAGCAGTTTATATACCGGGACTAGCGGAACCGGGGAGCTGTTTTTT

D: TRBD2
V: TRBV12-3/TRBV12-4
size: NA
length: 15
J: TRBJ2-3
CDR3: CASSSIGTRTDTQYF
DNA: TGTGCCAGCAGTTCTATTGGGACTAGAACAGATACGCAATATTTT

D: NA
V: TRBV6-5
size: few
length: 17
J: TRBJ2-2
CDR3: CASSRGLPTMNTGELFF
DNA: TGTGCCAGCAGTCGCGGACTACCTACAATGAACACCGGGGAGCTGTTTTTT

D: TRBD2
V: TRBV7-8
size: NA
length: 18
J: TRBJ2-5
CDR3: CASSPVVGLAGSQETQYF
DNA: TGTGCTAGCAGCCCCGTGGTAGGTCTAGCGGGGAGTCAAGAGACCCAGTACTTC

D: TRBD1
V: TRBV7-9
size: NA
length: 16
J: TRBJ2-3
CDR3: CASSPRDRGYLDTQYF
DNA: TGTGCTAGCAGCCCCCGGGACAGGGGATACTTAGATACGCAGTATTTT

D: TRBD2
V: TRBV4-3
size: few
length: 15
J: TRBJ2-3
CDR3: CASSQGQAGVDTQYF
DNA: TGCGCCAGCAGCCAAGGGCAAGCGGGAGTAGATACGCAGTATTTT

D: TRBD1
V: TRBV11-2
size: many
length: 14
J: TRBJ2-7
CDR3: CASRDPGQGDEQYF
DNA: TGTGCCAGCAGAGACCCGGGACAGGGGGATGAGCAGTACTTC